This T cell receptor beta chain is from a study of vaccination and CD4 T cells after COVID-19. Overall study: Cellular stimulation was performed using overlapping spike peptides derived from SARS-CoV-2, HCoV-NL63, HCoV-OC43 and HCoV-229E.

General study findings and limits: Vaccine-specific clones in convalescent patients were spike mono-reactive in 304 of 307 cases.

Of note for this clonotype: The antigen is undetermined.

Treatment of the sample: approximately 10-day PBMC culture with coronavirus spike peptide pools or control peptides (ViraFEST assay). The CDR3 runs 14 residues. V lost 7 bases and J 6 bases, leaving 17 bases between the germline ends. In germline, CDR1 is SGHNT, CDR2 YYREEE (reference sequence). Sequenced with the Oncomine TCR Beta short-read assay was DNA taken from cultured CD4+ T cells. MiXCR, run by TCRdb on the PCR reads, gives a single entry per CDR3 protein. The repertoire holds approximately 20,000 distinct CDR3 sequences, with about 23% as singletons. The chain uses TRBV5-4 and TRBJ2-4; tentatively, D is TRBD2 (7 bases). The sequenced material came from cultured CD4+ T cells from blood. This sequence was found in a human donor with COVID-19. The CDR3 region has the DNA TGTGCCAGCCACGACGGGGGGCGGGTAAACATTCAGTACTTC. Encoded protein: CASHDGGRVNIQYF.